This T cell receptor beta chain was observed in a study of Ad26.COV2.S vaccination and SARS-CoV-2 variants (dated by TCRdb to the early 2020s). Looking at the study overall: Donors in the vaccine arm were drawn from COV1001, a multicentre, randomized, double-blind, placebo-controlled phase I-IIa trial testing Ad26.COV2.S in healthy adults. Trial participants were randomized into five groups of five, in which low-dose or high-dose Ad26.COV2.S was given once or twice, or placebo was given on both occasions. Sequencing of the TCRbeta repertoire served to evaluate the specificity and breadth of SARS-CoV-2-reactive T cell receptors following Ad26.COV2.S vaccination. Throughout the experiments and outcome assessment, investigators stayed blinded to trial group allocation. Dosing of Ad26.COV2.S was intramuscular, at either 5x10^10 or 1x10^11 viral particles, delivered as one shot or as two shots spaced 56 days apart. The TCR-sequenced set comprised about 32 samples: approximately 19 Ad26.COV2.S vaccine recipients, 5 placebo recipients and 8 SARS-CoV-2 convalescent individuals. Broader findings and caveats from the paper: After vaccination, spike-specific CD8+ and CD4+ T cell responses were reported to show substantial breadth. Vaccine and placebo recipients had similar non-spike TCR breadth, a finding consistent with the vaccine containing only spike. Comparing responses between vaccine doses or regimens was not something the study was powered to do. The authors noted that total T cell responses may have been underestimated by the TCR breadth and depth analyses. Ad26.COV2.S recipients had higher spike-specific TCR breadth than placebo recipients (P = 0.0014).

The immunoSEQ Assay was the method used to sequence TCRbeta CDR3 regions. After extraction, genomic DNA underwent amplification by bias-controlled multiplex PCR, followed by high-throughput sequencing. The source study handled its data this way. To quantify the absolute abundance of every unique TCRbeta CDR3 region, sequences were collapsed and filtered. T cell fraction was estimated by normalizing TCRbeta template counts to usable DNA, with usable DNA measured through amplification of reference genes found in all nucleated cells. Repertoire TCRs were annotated as SARS-CoV-2-specific when V gene, CDR3 amino acid sequence and J gene were exactly matched to a known reactive TCR set. The reference SARS-CoV-2 TCR set was obtained from MIRA and was filtered for enrichment in COVID-19-positive ImmuneCODE repertoires, whereby public or cross-reactive TCRs were removed. Drawing on the MIRA antigens, annotated TCRs were analysed further at the level of specific ORF or position within ORF. Depth was the summed frequency of annotated unique rearrangements, while breadth was defined as annotated unique rearrangements over total unique productive rearrangements. Group comparisons of TCR breadth used two-sided Wilcoxon rank-sum tests. This is the immuneACCESS table as TCRdb keeps it, with only in-frame sequences that have V and J called. A part of the clones is gone; compared with another copy, unresolved V genes explain less than half, and the rest is unexplained. V, J and clone size are taken as reported in that table, and D and trimming were inferred from the DNA itself. Counted in this sample were 350,000 to 450,000 clones; around nine tenths of them appeared once. The top ten hold around 3.5% of the sample.

What this sample's treatment or condition label stands for: some 19 received Ad26.COV2.S at low or high dose, single or two shots; about 5 received placebo; per-sample allocation not given. For vaccine and placebo recipients, repertoires were sequenced using samples collected on day 63 after the first injection. In Cohort 1b, about two dozen adults aged 18-55 years were enrolled at a single site in Boston, USA, between 29 July and 7 August 2020. Ad26.COV2.S was a replication-incompetent adenovirus type 26 vector expressing a prefusion-stabilized SARS-CoV-2 spike protein from the original Wuhan strain. The CDR3 sequence holds 13 residues, the cysteine and phenylalanine included. Only CDR3 DNA remains: 39 bases, in frame from the first base. The V and J ends are trimmed by 6 bases and 6 bases, leaving 14 bases between them. Reading the germline V gene gives CDR1 KGHSH and CDR2 LQKENI. Concerning this clone: The antigen this receptor binds is unknown. Base-call qualities are not available, and no considerably larger clone is one nucleotide away.

The material sequenced was peripheral blood, taken in a trial of Ad26.COV2.S vaccine versus placebo. This receptor was identified in a person between 18 and 65 years old who received the Ad26.COV2.S COVID-19 vaccine or a placebo. The V and J genes are TRBV18 and TRBJ1-2, with the D segment identity uncertain. The CDR3 region: CASSPGEANGYTF. The sequenced DNA is TGTGCCAGCTCCCCTGGGGAAGCGAATGGCTACACCTTC.